This T cell receptor beta chain was retrieved from a study of post-analysis software for immune sequencing data. The study's findings and limits: Five TRBV segments appeared more often in patients than in controls, and TRBV5-6, TRBV5-1 and TRBV20-1 were among these. F measure clustering grouped samples strongly by preparation batch.

CDR1 SGHDT and CDR2 YYEEEE come from the germline V gene. V was clipped by 4 bases and J by 3 bases, with 5 bases between them. The CDR3 runs to 11 residues. Ten or more counts support this clonotype. Its specificity is unknown. cDNA libraries of TCR beta carried unique molecular identifiers. TCRdb reprocessed the PCR reads via MiXCR and lists one record per CDR3 protein. The sample contains about 770,000 distinct CDR3 sequences, under 60% of which appear only once. The chain employs TRBV5-6 and TRBJ2-7; D remains unclear. This TCR was recovered from a girl between 5 and 17 years old with multiple sclerosis. Specimen: blood. The chain's CDR3 is CASSRFYEQYF. As DNA, the CDR3 is TGTGCCAGCAGCAGGTTCTACGAGCAGTACTTC.